Each of the 27 T cell receptor beta chains below was sequenced from the same sample in a study of CD8+CD57+ T cells in acquired aplastic anemia. CDR3 and TCR beta VDJ profiling relied on genomic DNA as the template. TCRdb independently ran MiXCR on the reads; one entry per CDR3 protein. The table has about 270,000 distinct CDR3 sequences, roughly 82% seen once. Sequenced patients had shown CD8+CD57+ cell expansion by flow cytometry. Source material: sorted CD4+, CD8+, or CD8+CD57+ T cells (not recorded which) from PBMCs. These TCRs come from a human donor with aplastic anemia.

With respect to this clonotype: One end of the junction fails to match germline, which may point to a read error. The chain employs TRBV7-9 and TRBJ2-6, with a tentative D call TRBD2 (6 bases). The CDR3 totals 13 residues. Germline lookup yields CDR1 SEHNR and CDR2 FQNEAQ (reference sequence). CDR3 nucleotide sequence: TGTGCCAGCAGCTCCCCCGGGGGCAACGTCCTGACTTTC. It encodes CASSSPGGNVLTF.

This clonotype has more than one count but fewer than ten. V is TRBV11-3 and J is TRBJ2-3; D remains unclear. CDR3 length: 14 amino acids. Germline V lookup: CDR1 SGHNT, CDR2 YENEEA. V dropped 1 base and J dropped 6 bases, with 11 bases sitting between them. The CDR3 sequence is CASSLAPDADTQYF. For the CDR3, the DNA is TGTGCCAGCAGCTTAGCTCCAGACGCCGATACGCAGTATTTT.

The chain recombines TRBV2 with TRBJ2-3; D is possibly TRBD2 (7 bases). Germline assignment: CDR1 SNHLY and CDR2 FYNNEI. CDR3 length: 15 amino acids. V was clipped by 4 bases and J by 5 bases, with 16 bases between them. The CDR3 reads CASSGVGGGEDTQYF. The CDR3 nucleotides are TGTGCCAGCAGTGGGGTGGGGGGGGGCGAAGATACGCAGTATTTT.

As for this clonotype: The germline gene is not matched at one end of the junction; a read error may be the cause. The chain is built from TRBV15 and TRBJ2-5; D perhaps matches TRBD2 (5 bases). CDR3 length equals 14 residues. CDR1 and CDR2 (germline): LNHNV, YYDKDF (reference sequence). The CDR3, as DNA: TGTGCCACCAGTGAGGACTCTGGCGCCGAGGCCCAGACCTTC. It translates to CATSEDSGAEAQTF.

The rearrangement links TRBV20-1 to TRBJ2-6; D unresolved. The germline V and J ends were trimmed by 0 bases and 4 bases, with 7 bases remaining between them. CDR3 length equals 14 residues. Looked up from germline, CDR1 is DFQATT and CDR2 is SNEGSKA (reference sequence). CDR3 region: CSARDKEGANVLTF. In nucleotides, the CDR3 is TGCAGTGCTAGAGATAAGGAGGGGGCCAACGTCCTGACTTTC.

This clonotype occurred a few times. The chain is built from TRBV7-2 and TRBJ2-4, with TRBD1 matching 11 bases. This CDR3 contains 18 residues. V was pared by 0 bases and J by 1 base, with 5 bases of the junction left unmatched. Germline V gene lookup returns CDR1 SGHTA and CDR2 FQGNSA. The CDR3 DNA sequence: TGTGCCAGCAGCTTAGCCTTTCGGGACAGGGGGGCCAAAAACATTCAGTACTTC. As protein: CASSLAFRDRGAKNIQYF.

The rearrangement links TRBV11-1 to TRBJ1-1; D is ambiguous. The CDR3 extends over 14 amino acids. Trimming removed 1 base from V and 8 bases from J, with 14 bases in between. Germline loops: CDR1 SGHAT, CDR2 FQDESV (reference sequence). The CDR3 DNA reads as TGTGCCAGCAGCTTAGGAGTGACATGCCCCGAAGCTTTCTTT. Its protein is CASSLGVTCPEAFF.

The chain joins TRBV5-1 to TRBJ2-3; D is unclear. Trimming stripped 2 bases from V and 7 bases from J, with 14 bases between. Germline CDR1 SGHRS, CDR2 YFSETQ. The CDR3 covers 14 residues. The CDR3 spells CASSLTPSSYTQYF. As DNA, the CDR3 is TGCGCCAGCAGCTTAACCCCGAGCTCCTATACGCAGTATTTT. The full variable domain, completed using reference TRBV5-1 and TRBJ2-3, is KAGVTQTPRYLIKTRGQQVTLSCSPISGHRSVSWYQQTPGQGLQFLFEYFSETQRNKGNFPGRFSGRQFSNSRSEMNVSTLELGDSALYLCASSLTPSSYTQYFGPGTRLTVL.

Written as DNA, the CDR3 is TGTGCCAGCAGCCCTGGGACTAGCGGGACAGCCCTTTCCTACGAGCAGTACGTC. Residues: CASSPGTSGTALSYEQYV. The chain carries TRBV11-2 and TRBJ2-7; 13 bases align to TRBD2. J lost 1 base, V lost 5 bases, and 11 bases had no gene match. The CDR3 is made up of 18 amino acids. The germline CDR1 and CDR2 sequences are SGHAT and FQNNGV.

This clonotype appeared a single time. No conserved phenylalanine or tryptophan ends this CDR3, so it is likely a read error. It is unclear where the CDR3 begins or ends on the DNA, so no DNA is shown, and the CDR3 is as TCRdb lists it. J is TRBJ1-2 and V is TRBV7-2; TRBD1, the table's D call, was not compared with the DNA. CDR1 and CDR2 from the germline V gene are SGHTA and FQGNSA. The CDR3 adds up to 13 amino acids, both ends counted. CDR3 loop: CASSGAGGRGYHY.

Regarding this clonotype: Since no conserved phenylalanine or tryptophan closes the CDR3, a read error is the likely cause. No DNA is shown, since the ends of the CDR3 on it are uncertain; the CDR3 is the one TCRdb lists. The gene calls are TRBV2 and TRBJ2-2. Germline V CDR1 and CDR2: SNHLY, FYNNEI. The CDR3 spans 12 residues, counting both ends. CDR3 region: CASSLVRAEPLY.

This clonotype was counted only a few times. This chain joins TRBV20-1 and TRBJ1-1; D is undetermined. The CDR3 spans 14 residues. Looked up from germline, CDR1 is DFQATT and CDR2 is SNEGSKA (reference sequence). Trimming removed 0 bases from V and 7 bases from J, with 15 bases in between. The chain's CDR3 is CSARDQEGYGEAFF. The CDR3, as DNA: TGCAGTGCTAGAGATCAGGAGGGATACGGTGAAGCTTTCTTT.

With respect to this clonotype: Because it lacks the conserved phenylalanine or tryptophan at the end, this CDR3 is likely a read error. The DNA is left out, because the CDR3 cannot be placed on it with certainty; the CDR3 is given as TCRdb lists it. V and J are TRBV19 and TRBJ1-2. The CDR3 spans 16 amino acids, including both terminal residues. Germline V CDR1 and CDR2: LNHDA, SQIVND (reference sequence). The CDR3 loop is CASSMGRDGRVYVFTL.

Worth noting for this clonotype: The junction departs from germline at one end; a sequencing error may be responsible. The V call is TRBV7-8, the J call TRBJ2-3, with TRBD2 matching over 8 bases. There are 14 residues in the CDR3. The germline V gene has CDR1 SGHVS and CDR2 FQNEAQ. CDR3 sequence reads: CASSFAGGRATLYF. The CDR3 DNA follows: TGTGCCAGCAGCTTTGCGGGAGGTCGCGCTACGCTGTATTTT. Full variable domain (rest looked up from reference TRBV7-8 and TRBJ2-3): GAGVSQSPRYKVAKRGQDVALRCDPISGHVSLFWYQQALGQGPEFLTYFQNEAQLDKSGLPSDRFFAERPEGSVSTLKIQRTQQEDSAVYLCASSFAGGRATLYFGPGTRLTVL.

The rearrangement links TRBV7-2 to TRBJ2-1, with a tentative D call TRBD1 (5 bases). V shed 0 bases and J shed 13 bases, with 19 bases lying between them. Germline CDR1 is SGHTA and CDR2 is FQGNSA. The CDR3 contains 15 residues. The CDR3, as DNA: TGTGCCAGCAGCTTAGCTGACAGAGCCTACGAGAACCAGTTCTTC. Translating it yields CASSLADRAYENQFF.

Concerning this clonotype: A junction boundary mismatches the germline segment, possibly from a read error. This sequence joins TRBV7-8 and TRBJ2-3; no clear D gene. This CDR3 contains 13 residues. Germline loops: CDR1 SGHVS, CDR2 FQNEAQ. CDR3 loop: CASSLGGTDKQYF. The CDR3 DNA reads TGTGCCAGCAGCTTAGGGGGAACAGATAAGCAGTATTTT.

This sequence joins TRBV25-1 and TRBJ1-4; no clear D. This CDR3 has 15 residues. V lost 1 base to trimming and J lost 8 bases, with 14 bases between them. Germline V gives CDR1 MGHDK, CDR2 SYGVNS. The CDR3 nucleotides read TGTGCCAGCAGTGAATCCGGCCAGTTACGAGAAAAACTGTTTTTT. Its protein is CASSESGQLREKLFF. The full variable domain, in which reference TRBV25-1 and TRBJ1-4 provide the parts outside the CDR3, is EADIYQTPRYLVIGTGKKITLECSQTMGHDKMYWYQQDPGMELHLIHYSYGVNSTEKGDLSSESTVSRIRTEHFPLTLESARPSHTSQYLCASSESGQLREKLFFGSGTQLSVL.

In regard to this clonotype: One end of the junction is discordant with germline, which a read error may explain. The V gene is TRBV7-9, the J gene TRBJ2-3; 7 nucleotides line up with TRBD2. Germline-derived CDR1 and CDR2 are SEHNR and FQNEAQ (reference sequence). This CDR3 has 14 amino acids. The CDR3 spells CASSLARSGDRDEF. The DNA for the CDR3 is TGTGCCAGCAGCTTAGCGAGAAGCGGGGATAGGGATGAGTTT.

This clonotype was seen a few times. The CDR3 end shows no conserved phenylalanine or tryptophan, and so a read error is likely. It is unclear where the CDR3 begins or ends on the DNA, so no DNA is shown, and the CDR3 is as TCRdb lists it. The chain carries TRBV2 and TRBJ2-3; no check of the table's D call, TRBD1, against the DNA was made. The CDR3 is 15 residues long, counting both termini. Germline loops: CDR1 SNHLY, CDR2 FYNNEI. The CDR3 here is CASRGQGGQPQHFGD.

The V gene is TRBV7-8, the J gene TRBJ2-1; D is undetermined. Trimming cost V 5 bases and J 15 bases, with 26 bases left between them. Per germline, CDR1 SGHVS and CDR2 FQNEAQ. The CDR3 loop spans 15 amino acids. For the CDR3, the DNA is TGTGCCAGCAGCCCCTACCAGAAATGGGCTAGTGAGAGGTTCTTC. Residues: CASSPYQKWASERFF.

This clonotype has a single count. The chain links TRBV5-1 to TRBJ2-5; no reliable D call. The V gene lost 3 bases and the J gene lost 5 bases, with 14 bases spanning the gap. The CDR3 contains 14 residues. CDR1 and CDR2 (germline): SGHRS, YFSETQ. The CDR3 loop reads CASSSNTGHETQYF. DNA for the CDR3: TGCGCCAGCAGCTCGAACACCGGCCACGAGACCCAGTACTTC. Variable domain in full (rest from reference TRBV5-1 and TRBJ2-5): KAGVTQTPRYLIKTRGQQVTLSCSPISGHRSVSWYQQTPGQGLQFLFEYFSETQRNKGNFPGRFSGRQFSNSRSEMNVSTLELGDSALYLCASSSNTGHETQYFGPGTRLLVL.

As to this clonotype: The junction departs from the called germline gene at one end, perhaps through a read error. The genes are TRBV19 and TRBJ2-3; 7 bases map to TRBD2. This CDR3 comprises 14 residues. The germline V gene encodes CDR1 LNHDA and CDR2 SQIVND (reference sequence). The CDR3 DNA is TGTGCCAGTAGTATAGCTAGCGGTGCCTACAAGGAGCATTTC. It encodes CASSIASGAYKEHF.

This clonotype was recorded a few times. The chain combines TRBV7-6 with TRBJ2-1, with 7 bases identical to TRBD2. V lost 0 bases, J lost 11 bases, and 13 bases stayed unmatched. The CDR3 has 16 amino acids. The germline gives CDR1 SGHVS, CDR2 FNYEAQ. The CDR3 bases are TGTGCCAGCAGCTTAGCGCCCCTAGCGGCTAAGACCCAGCAGTTCTTC. This translates into CASSLAPLAAKTQQFF.

CDR3 DNA sequence: TGTGCCAGCAGCGCCGCCAGCGCCTCCTATAATTCACAGTTCTTC. Translation gives CASSAASASYNSQFF. The V call is TRBV9, the J call TRBJ2-1; D is uncertain. Germline CDR1 is SGDLS and CDR2 is YYNGEE. The CDR3 sequence is 15 residues long. The V gene lost 3 bases and the J gene lost 13 bases, with 23 bases spanning the gap. The full variable domain, its missing parts supplied by reference TRBV9 and TRBJ2-1, is DSGVTQTPKHLITATGQRVTLRCSPRSGDLSVYWYQQSLDQGLQFLIQYYNGEERAKGNILERFSAQQFPDLHSELNLSSLELGDSALYFCASSAASASYNSQFFGPGTRLTVL.

With regard to this clonotype: One end of the junction is discordant with germline, which a read error may explain. The chain couples TRBV7-3 to TRBJ1-1; D unclear. Germline loops: CDR1 SGHTA, CDR2 FQGTGA. The CDR3 runs to 13 residues. CDR3 DNA: TGCGCCAGCAGCTTAGGCAGCAACACTGAAACTCTCTTT. Its protein product is CASSLGSNTETLF.

This clonotype was counted ten times or more. The chain uses TRBV9 and TRBJ1-2; maybe TRBD1 (5 bases). Trimming removed 0 bases at V and 2 bases at J, with 11 bases between. Per germline, CDR1 SGDLS and CDR2 YYNGEE. The CDR3 spans 15 residues. CDR3 nucleotide sequence: TGTGCCAGCAGCGTAGGTGGCAGGGACAACTATGGCTACACCTTC. Translating gives CASSVGGRDNYGYTF.

A remark on this clonotype: The CDR3 carries no conserved terminal phenylalanine or tryptophan, so it likely arises from a read error. This chain uses TRBV7-9 with TRBJ2-1, with D perhaps TRBD2 (6 bases). Trimming stripped 4 bases from V and 12 bases from J, with 16 bases between. CDR1 and CDR2 (germline): SEHNR, FQNEAQ (reference sequence). CDR3 length: 13 residues. Written as DNA, the CDR3 is TGTGCCAGCAGCTATGGGGGGATCGGGGGGCAGTTCTTG. Translated, it gives CASSYGGIGGQFL.